This T cell receptor beta chain comes out of a study of PD-1 blockade in classical Hodgkin lymphoma. Study observations and caveats: The study reported lower baseline TCR diversity in newly diagnosed patients than in healthy donors. Undefined causes, possibly disease activity or prior therapy, underlie the repertoire differences.

CDR1 is SEHNR, CDR2 FQNEAQ, per germline (reference sequence). V was pared by 1 base and J by 5 bases, with 14 bases between. The CDR3 is 15 residues long. Notes on this clone: The antigen remains unidentified.

Profiled with immunoSEQ multiplex PCR; TCRdb holds only in-frame clones, not every one. The table lists about 17,000 clones, approximately 90% of them singletons. Described time point: newly diagnosed, previously untreated cHL patient sample. J is TRBJ2-5 and V is TRBV7-9; TRBD2 is a possible D gene (6 bases). The sequence was collected from a human donor with classical Hodgkin lymphoma. Sequenced: peripheral blood mononuclear cells (PBMCs). The CDR3 DNA sequence: TGTGCCAGCAGCTTAGGGCACACTAGCATCGAGACCCAGTACTTC. Amino acid sequence: CASSLGHTSIETQYF. Variable domain in full (rest from reference TRBV7-9 and TRBJ2-5): DTGVSQNPRHKITKRGQNVTFRCDPISEHNRLYWYRQTLGQGPEFLTYFQNEAQLEKSRLLSDRFSAERPKGSFSTLEIQRTEQGDSAMYLCASSLGHTSIETQYFGPGTRLLVL.